Listed here are 26 T cell receptor beta chains from one sample, sequenced in a study of tumor and adjacent non-tumor tissue in lung cancer. RNA was extracted from bulk tissue without any cell sorting. Three rounds of nested PCR, following a modified ARM-PCR protocol, produced the TCRbeta library. TCRdb re-derived calls from the multiplex PCR reads in MiXCR, one entry per CDR3 protein. The repertoire holds about 76,000 distinct CDR3 sequences, with around 70% as singletons. The sample consisted of lung tumor tissue. The receptors come from a woman aged 70-85 years with non-small cell lung cancer.

A few counts support this clonotype. A much larger clone differs from this one at a single base, so this may be a read error. The conserved final phenylalanine or tryptophan is absent from the CDR3, which likely points to a read error. V usage is TRBV4-1 and J usage is TRBJ1-5, with D perhaps TRBD1 (5 bases). The CDR3 is made up of 16 amino acids. V lost 2 bases, J lost 7 bases, and 18 bases lay in between. The germline CDR1 and CDR2 sequences are MGHRA and YSYEKL. The CDR3 spells CASSQSILRGPQPQHV. CDR3 nucleotides: TGCGCCAGCAGCCAAAGTATTTTAAGGGGTCCACAGCCCCAGCATGTT.

On this clonotype itself: This may arise from a read error, as a much more abundant clone is one base away. The J gene is TRBJ1-2, the V gene TRBV28; no clear D. The CDR3 consists of 15 residues. Germline loops: CDR1 MDHEN, CDR2 SYDVKM. CDR3 bases: TGTGCCAGCAGTTTATTCAGGAGTACTAACTATGGCTACATCTTC. This gives the protein CASSLFRSTNYGYIF.

This clonotype has just a few counts. A much larger clone differs by one base, so this may be a read error. The CDR3, as DNA: TGTGCCAGCAGCCGCTGGGGGGCGGGGATTGCTGAAGCTTTCTTT. It is translated as CASSRWGAGIAEAFF. The chain joins TRBV14 to TRBJ1-1, with a tentative D call TRBD1 (6 bases). Trimming pared 4 bases from V and 6 bases from J, leaving 18 bases between. The CDR3 totals 15 residues. Germline assignment: CDR1 SGHDN and CDR2 FVKESK.

This clonotype showed up just once. This may be a read error: a much more frequent sequence differs by one nucleotide. The genes are TRBV6-4 and TRBJ2-2; 12 nucleotides line up with TRBD1. Trimming cost V 2 bases and J 2 bases; bases outside gene matches: 9. The CDR3 has 19 residues. CDR1 MRHNA and CDR2 SNTAGT come from the germline V gene. In nucleotides, the CDR3 is TGTGCCAGCAGTGACGGAAGGGACAGGGGGCCCATTAACACCGGGGAGCTGTTTTTT. Translated, it gives CASSDGRDRGPINTGELFF.

The chain uses TRBV6-4 and TRBJ2-1; D not certain. The CDR3 has 11 residues. Germline V gene lookup returns CDR1 MRHNA and CDR2 SNTAGT. The germline V and J ends were trimmed by 10 bases and 10 bases, with 14 bases remaining between them. The CDR3 loop reads CANPGGLEQFF. For the CDR3, the DNA is TGTGCCAACCCAGGCGGATTGGAGCAGTTCTTC.

About this clonotype itself: A junction end diverges from the germline sequence, so it may reflect a read error. V and J are TRBV4-1 and TRBJ2-3, with TRBD2 identical over 9 bases. Germline CDR1 MGHRA, CDR2 YSYEKL. The CDR3 extends over 16 amino acids. The CDR3 region has the DNA TGCGCCGGCAGCGCGACGACTAGCGGATATACAGATACGCAGTATTTT. This codes for CAGSATTSGYTDTQYF.

A remark on this clonotype: One end of the junction is discordant with germline, which a read error may explain. The chain links TRBV5-5 to TRBJ1-1; perhaps TRBD1 as D (5 bases). This CDR3 is built from 14 residues. Per the germline V gene, CDR1 is SGHKS and CDR2 is YYEKEE (reference sequence). The CDR3 loop reads CASSLRGEDTEAFF. DNA for the CDR3: TGTGCCAGCAGCTTGCGGGGGGAGGACACCGAAGCTTTCTTT.

Turning to this clonotype: This sequence may be a read error, since a much larger clone differs from it by one base. The V call is TRBV5-1, the J call TRBJ1-5; D gene uncertain. The CDR3 spans 15 residues. CDR1 SGHRS and CDR2 YFSETQ come from the germline V gene. CDR3 in DNA: TGCACCAGCAGCACGGGGTCCAGCACCAATCAGCCCCAGCATTTT. Translation: CTSSTGSSTNQPQHF.

A word on this clonotype: This could be a read error, since a much larger clone is one nucleotide away. The V and J genes are TRBV6-5 and TRBJ1-5, with D tentatively TRBD1 (5 bases). The CDR3 has 15 residues. CDR1 is MNHEY, CDR2 SVGAGI, per germline. Trimming left V 0 bases short and J 1 base short, with 7 bases between. CDR3 loop: CASSYSSGSNQPQHF. CDR3 sequence (DNA): TGTGCCAGCAGTTACTCGTCAGGGAGCAATCAGCCCCAGCATTTT.

Worth noting for this clonotype: One end of the junction varies from germline; a read error may be responsible. The chain links TRBV10-3 to TRBJ1-4; D ambiguous. The CDR3 has 14 residues. The germline V gene has CDR1 ENHRY and CDR2 SYGVKD. The DNA of the CDR3 is TGTGTCATCAGTGAGAAGGCAGGCCGTGAAAAACTGTTTTTT. Translation: CVISEKAGREKLFF.

This clonotype was recorded only once. An end of the junction differs from the germline gene, which may be a read error. The chain combines TRBV11-3 with TRBJ2-3; D is unclear. The CDR3 consists of 14 residues. The germline CDR1 and CDR2 sequences are SGHNT and YENEEA. This CDR3 reads CASSFDISTDTQYF. CDR3 in DNA: TGTGCCAGCAGCTTTGACATTAGCACAGATACGCAGTATTTC.

This clonotype was recorded once. No conserved phenylalanine or tryptophan is present at the end of the CDR3, so a read error is the likely explanation. The chain recombines TRBV12-3 or TRBV12-4 with TRBJ1-2, with D tentatively TRBD1 (6 bases). This CDR3 contains 15 residues. The ends were cut back, 0 bases at V and 4 bases at J, with 12 bases in the middle. The CDR3 spells CASSLAGTFIYGYTS. For the CDR3, the DNA is TGTGCCAGCAGTTTAGCTGGGACATTTATCTATGGCTACACCTCC.

The chain combines TRBV12-3 or TRBV12-4 with TRBJ1-1; D is possibly TRBD1 (5 bases). The CDR3 is made up of 14 amino acids. V lost 6 bases and J lost 4, with 15 bases in between. The CDR3 loop reads CASSPDGRATEAFF. DNA of the CDR3: TGTGCCAGCAGCCCCGATGGCAGGGCCACTGAAGCTTTCTTT.

The genes are TRBV5-1 and TRBJ2-3; D might be TRBD1 (5 bases). V lost 5 bases and J lost 3, with 13 bases in between. This CDR3 has 14 residues. The germline CDR1 and CDR2 sequences are SGHRS and YFSETQ. The CDR3 region has the DNA TGCGCCAGCAGTCAGGACATGGCGACAGATACGCAGTATTTT. Its protein product is CASSQDMATDTQYF.

On this clonotype: A clone one base away is much larger, so this may be a read error. This chain uses TRBV28 with TRBJ2-1; D unresolved. CDR1 and CDR2 (germline): MDHEN, SYDVKM. Trimming took off 6 bases at V and 2 bases at J, with 14 bases between the two ends. The CDR3 covers 15 residues. The DNA of the CDR3 is TGTGCCAGCAGCGTCTCCCCGGTGGCCTACAATGAGCAGTTCTTC. Translation gives CASSVSPVAYNEQFF.

About this clonotype itself: A clone one base away is much larger, so this may be a read error. This chain joins TRBV12-3 or TRBV12-4 and TRBJ2-7, with no clear D. Trimming cost V 5 bases and J 3 bases, with 11 bases left between them. This CDR3 region has 13 residues. The CDR3 nucleotides read TGTGCCAGCAGTCAGCGACGCGACTACGAGCAGTACTTC. Translation: CASSQRRDYEQYF.

This rearrangement joins TRBV6-1 to TRBJ2-7; D might be TRBD2 (5 bases). The germline CDR1 and CDR2 sequences are MNHNS and SASEGT. This CDR3 comprises 15 residues. The V gene lost 7 bases and the J gene lost 2 bases, with 18 bases spanning the gap. Written as DNA, the CDR3 is TGTGCCAGCAATGCCCCGAGAGGGATCCCCTACGAGCAGTACTTC. Translation: CASNAPRGIPYEQYF.

To note about this clonotype: The missing conserved phenylalanine or tryptophan at the end of this CDR3 makes a read error likely. The gene calls are TRBV6-2 or TRBV6-3 and TRBJ1-1, with D hard to call. Germline lookup yields CDR1 MNHEY and CDR2 SVGEGT. The CDR3 covers 13 residues. Trimming stripped 7 bases from V and 0 bases from J, with 9 bases between. CDR3 protein: CASIDGMNTEAFY. CDR3 DNA: TGTGCCAGCATTGACGGTATGAACACTGAAGCTTTCTAT.

This clonotype is medium-sized (0.01 to 0.1%) within its sample. The V gene is TRBV6-1, the J gene TRBJ1-5, with TRBD1 matching over 9 bases. V was clipped by 4 bases and J by 9 bases; unmatched bases: 10. The CDR3 runs 15 residues. Germline V gene lookup returns CDR1 MNHNS and CDR2 SASEGT. The CDR3 region has the DNA TGTGCCAGCAGTGGAGGGGACAGGGATCGGGGGCCCCAGCATTTT. Translation: CASSGGDRDRGPQHF.

Notes on this clonotype: The CDR3 end shows no conserved phenylalanine or tryptophan, and so a read error is likely. CDR3 sequence reads: CASSQGSGRQGAFL. The CDR3 DNA sequence: TGCGCTAGCAGCCAAGGGTCAGGGCGACAGGGAGCTTTCCTT. This sequence joins TRBV4-1 and TRBJ1-1, with TRBD1 matching 7 bases. In germline, CDR1 is MGHRA, CDR2 YSYEKL. This CDR3 has 14 residues.

Comments on this clonotype: Given a much more abundant clone one base away, this may be a read error. This chain uses TRBV5-1 with TRBJ1-1, with D unresolved. This CDR3 region has 13 residues. Germline CDR1 is SGHRS and CDR2 is YFSETQ. The CDR3 loop reads CASSWSVYTEASF. CDR3 sequence (DNA): TGCGCCAGCAGCTGGAGTGTGTATACTGAAGCTTCCTTT.

This clonotype was seen more than once but under ten times. The chain carries TRBV25-1 and TRBJ2-7; D is possibly TRBD1 (6 bases). Germline V lookup: CDR1 MGHDK, CDR2 SYGVNS. V dropped 5 bases and J dropped 7 bases, with 18 bases sitting between them. This CDR3 comprises 14 residues. The CDR3: CASSTLTGLEEQYF. CDR3 in DNA: TGTGCCAGCAGTACCTTGACAGGATTAGAGGAGCAGTACTTC.

As to this clonotype: The conserved phenylalanine or tryptophan is not found at the CDR3 terminus, so this likely reflects a read error. The CDR3 nucleotides are TGTGCCTGGAGGGGTACCTACAATGAGCAGTTCTCC. Encoded protein: CAWRGTYNEQFS. This chain joins TRBV30 and TRBJ2-1; no reliable D call. Trimming shortened V by 3 bases and J by 2 bases, and 5 bases separated the two germline ends. Germline CDR1 GTSNPN, CDR2 SVGIG (reference sequence). CDR3 length: 12 amino acids.

The chain has TRBV20-1 and TRBJ2-7; maybe TRBD2 (7 bases). V lost 0 bases and J lost 4, with 22 bases in between. The germline V gene encodes CDR1 DFQATT and CDR2 SNEGSKA (reference sequence). This CDR3 region has 17 residues. The CDR3, as DNA: TGCAGTGCTAGAGATAGGGGGACTATCGGGAGAGGATACGAGCAGTACTTC. Amino acid sequence: CSARDRGTIGRGYEQYF.

This clonotype was counted once. The V gene is TRBV12-5, the J gene TRBJ2-1; D remains ambiguous. Between the trimmed V and J ends, which lost 8 bases and 13 bases, there was a span of 18 bases. Germline CDR1 reads LGHNT; CDR2 reads FRNRAP. This CDR3 spans 12 amino acids. The CDR3 region is CASRVPDIVQFF. CDR3 nucleotides: TGTGCTAGTAGGGTCCCGGATATCGTACAGTTCTTC.

As to this clonotype: Mismatch with germline at one junction end may stem from a read error. The genes are TRBV6-5 and TRBJ2-3; D is undetermined. Germline values: CDR1 MNHEY, CDR2 SVGAGI. The CDR3 contains 15 residues. CDR3 coding DNA: TGTGCCAGCAATTACTCATTTATGAACGCAGATACGCAGTATTTT. It codes for CASNYSFMNADTQYF.